This TCR beta chain was documented in a study of blood T cell repertoires in COVID-19 (dated by TCRdb to the early 2020s). Background on the whole study: Collaborator samples came from the United States, Italy and Spain and covered acute and convalescent phases of COVID-19. The material from the prospective study consisted of cDNA or gDNA derived from T cells, B-cell-depleted T cells, or PBMCs. Subjects who had been exposed to COVID-19, were actively infected with it, or had recovered from it provided the deeply sampled blood TCRbeta repertoires that made up the dataset. A freely available public database, intended as a resource for researchers studying the immune response to SARS-CoV-2, is where the repertoires were released. The samples were drawn from two sources: the first 160 participants of the ongoing ImmuneRACE study, and 1,200 or so subjects contributed by 6 global collaborators. The sample metadata nearly always contained a de-identified subject ID, COVID-19 status, age in years and sex. Where available, HLA class I and class II types were taken from metadata supplied by the sample provider and were not determined by assay-based typing.

TCRbeta CDR3 regions were amplified from genomic DNA by means of the immunoSEQ Assay, a bias-controlled multiplex PCR. The paper's processing steps were these. The number of nucleated cells in each sample was estimated from the amplification of reference gene primers within the assay. To quantify the absolute abundance of each unique TCRbeta CDR3 rearrangement, sequence reads were collapsed and filtered. For each sample, productive Simpson clonality was calculated as the square root of Simpson's diversity index across productive rearrangements. Not all clones reach the TCRdb copy of this immuneACCESS table, which keeps in-frame sequences only. Checked studies attribute under half of the gap to unresolved V genes and leave the rest unexplained. V and J calls and clone size come straight from that table; D and trimming were deduced from the DNA. The sample table shows 390,000 or so clones, and roughly 80% are seen once. The ten largest clones add up to approximately 5% of the sample.

General conclusions and limits of the study: The quantity of clinical and demographic metadata differed by source and by participant and was supplied without curation.

In the germline V gene (reference sequence), CDR1 corresponds to LNHDA and CDR2 to SQIVND. From the cysteine up to the phenylalanine, the CDR3 has a length of 15 residues. Only the CDR3 DNA is retained, 45 bases long and in frame from the first base. V and J are truncated by 1 base and 6 bases respectively, leaving an intervening sequence of 13 bases. Comments on this clone: The antigen this receptor binds is unknown. One base away there is no much larger clone; base qualities are not given.

Participants in the prospective study were enrolled through a virtual design, were aged 18 to 89 years, and lived in 20 to 30 United States geographic areas. In the prospective study, participants were assigned to cohorts based on the clinical history participants reported in a screening survey and a study questionnaire. For ImmuneRACE Cohort 3, a participant was defined as recovered based on two consecutive negative NP/OP PCR tests, clearance by a healthcare professional, or resolution of symptoms. Mobile phlebotomists in the prospective study collected whole blood, serum and a nasopharyngeal or oropharyngeal swab from every participant. Participants in the prospective study had the option to provide additional blood draws and questionnaires over a roughly 2-month period. Before DNA extraction, prospective study blood samples were shipped either frozen or at room temperature.

This sequence was found in a woman aged 45-65 years who had recovered from COVID-19. The sequence joins TRBV19 to TRBJ1-3; the D segment could be TRBD1, given 5 matching bases. What was sequenced was PBMCs or T cells enriched from blood (not recorded which). CDR3 sequence: CASSIGQGSVNTIYF. The DNA is as follows: TGTGCCAGTAGTATAGGGCAGGGCTCGGTAAACACCATATATTTT.